The entry below gives a single T cell receptor beta chain sequence along with its context. Germline values: CDR1 SGHRS, CDR2 YFSETQ. The CDR3 is 16 amino acids. The V segment lost 3 bases and the J segment 4 bases; nucleotides outside the gene matches: 5. This record belongs to a study of cytomegalovirus exposure and HLA in healthy donors. PCR amplification relied on 60 Vbeta primers (plus 13 Jbeta primers). Sequencing used immunoSEQ multiplex PCR; TCRdb keeps in-frame clones, though not all of them. The data show 130,000 to 150,000 clones, 75% to 80% seen once. The sequenced sample was PBMCs. The V and J genes are TRBV5-1 and TRBJ2-2; 11 bases match TRBD1. The clonotype originates from a man aged 35-49 years in good health and CMV-seropositive. In DNA, the CDR3 is TGCGCCAGCAGCTCCCGGGACAGGGGGAGCACCGGGGAGCTGTTTTTT. Translating it yields CASSSRDRGSTGELFF. Looking up the rest from reference TRBV5-1 and TRBJ2-2 gives the full variable domain: KAGVTQTPRYLIKTRGQQVTLSCSPISGHRSVSWYQQTPGQGLQFLFEYFSETQRNKGNFPGRFSGRQFSNSRSEMNVSTLELGDSALYLCASSSRDRGSTGELFFGEGSRLTVL.